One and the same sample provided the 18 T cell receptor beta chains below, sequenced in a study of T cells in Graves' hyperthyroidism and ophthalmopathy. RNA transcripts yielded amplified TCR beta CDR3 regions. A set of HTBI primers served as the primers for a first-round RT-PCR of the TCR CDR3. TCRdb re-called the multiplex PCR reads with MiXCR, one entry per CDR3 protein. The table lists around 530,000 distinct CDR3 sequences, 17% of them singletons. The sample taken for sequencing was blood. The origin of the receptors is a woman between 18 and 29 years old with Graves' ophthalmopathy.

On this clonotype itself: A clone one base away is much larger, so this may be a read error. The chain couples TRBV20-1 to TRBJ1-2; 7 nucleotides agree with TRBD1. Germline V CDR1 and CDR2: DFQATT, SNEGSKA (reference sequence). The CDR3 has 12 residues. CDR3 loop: CGAAGGSYGYTF. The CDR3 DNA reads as TGCGGTGCAGCAGGGGGGAGCTATGGCTACACCTTC.

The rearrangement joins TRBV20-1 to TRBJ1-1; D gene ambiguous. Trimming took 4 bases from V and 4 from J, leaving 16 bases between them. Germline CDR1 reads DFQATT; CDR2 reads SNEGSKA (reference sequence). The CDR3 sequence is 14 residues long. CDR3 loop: CSAKMGGMFTEAFF. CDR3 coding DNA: TGCAGTGCTAAGATGGGCGGTATGTTCACTGAAGCTTTCTTT.

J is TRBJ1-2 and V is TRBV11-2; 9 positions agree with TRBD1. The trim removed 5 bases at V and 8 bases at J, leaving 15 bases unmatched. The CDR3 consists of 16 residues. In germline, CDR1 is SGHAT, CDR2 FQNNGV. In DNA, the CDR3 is TGTGCCAGCAGCCTCACTTCCGGGACAGGGAATGGCGGCTACACCTTC. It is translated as CASSLTSGTGNGGYTF.

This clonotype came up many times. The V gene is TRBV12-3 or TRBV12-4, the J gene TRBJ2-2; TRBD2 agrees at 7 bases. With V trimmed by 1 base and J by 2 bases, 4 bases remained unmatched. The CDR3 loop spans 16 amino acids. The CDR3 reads CASSLGLAANTGELFF. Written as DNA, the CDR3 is TGTGCCAGCAGTTTAGGGCTAGCGGCTAACACCGGGGAGCTGTTTTTT.

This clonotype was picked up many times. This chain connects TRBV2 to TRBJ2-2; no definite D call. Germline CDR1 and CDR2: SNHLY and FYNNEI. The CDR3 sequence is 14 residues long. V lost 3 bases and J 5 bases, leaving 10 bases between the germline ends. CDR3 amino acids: CASSEGYRTGELFF. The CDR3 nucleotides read TGTGCCAGCAGTGAGGGCTATCGGACCGGGGAGCTGTTTTTT.

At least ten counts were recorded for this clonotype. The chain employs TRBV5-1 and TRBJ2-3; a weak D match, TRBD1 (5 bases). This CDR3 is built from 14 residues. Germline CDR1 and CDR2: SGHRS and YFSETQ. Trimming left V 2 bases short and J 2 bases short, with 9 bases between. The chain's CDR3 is CASSFQGTTDTQYF. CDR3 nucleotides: TGCGCCAGCAGCTTCCAGGGAACCACAGATACGCAGTATTTT.

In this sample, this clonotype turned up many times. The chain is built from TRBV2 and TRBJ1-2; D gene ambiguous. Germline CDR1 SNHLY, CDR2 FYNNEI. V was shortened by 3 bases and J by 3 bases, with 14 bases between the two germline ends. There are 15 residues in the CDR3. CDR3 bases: TGTGCCAGCAGTGACCCTAGAGCCAAGGACTATGGCTACACCTTC. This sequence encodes CASSDPRAKDYGYTF. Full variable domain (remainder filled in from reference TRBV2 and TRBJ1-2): EPEVTQTPSHQVTQMGQEVILRCVPISNHLYFYWYRQILGQKVEFLVSFYNNEISEKSEIFDDQFSVERPDGSNFTLKIRSTKLEDSAMYFCASSDPRAKDYGYTFGSGTRLTVV.

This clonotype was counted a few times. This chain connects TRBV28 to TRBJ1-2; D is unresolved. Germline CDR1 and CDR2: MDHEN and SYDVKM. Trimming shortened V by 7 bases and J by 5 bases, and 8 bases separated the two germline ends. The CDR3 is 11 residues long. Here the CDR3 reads CASMENYGYTF. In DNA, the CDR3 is TGTGCCAGCATGGAGAATTATGGCTACACCTTC.

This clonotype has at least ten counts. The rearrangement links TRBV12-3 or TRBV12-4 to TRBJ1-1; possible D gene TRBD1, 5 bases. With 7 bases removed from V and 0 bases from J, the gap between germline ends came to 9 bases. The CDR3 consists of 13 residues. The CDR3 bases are TGTGCCAGCAATCCGACAGTGAACACTGAAGCTTTCTTT. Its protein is CASNPTVNTEAFF.

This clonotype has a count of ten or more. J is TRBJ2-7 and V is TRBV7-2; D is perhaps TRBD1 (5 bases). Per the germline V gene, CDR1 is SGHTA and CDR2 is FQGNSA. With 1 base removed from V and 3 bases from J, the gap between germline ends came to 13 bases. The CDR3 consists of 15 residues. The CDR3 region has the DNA TGTGCCAGCAGCTTAGTAGGGGAAATCCTCTACGAGCAGTACTTC. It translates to CASSLVGEILYEQYF. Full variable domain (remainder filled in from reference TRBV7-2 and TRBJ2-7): GAGVSQSPSNKVTEKGKDVELRCDPISGHTALYWYRQSLGQGLEFLIYFQGNSAPDKSGLPSDRFSAERTGGSVSTLTIQRTQQEDSAVYLCASSLVGEILYEQYFGPGTRLTVT.

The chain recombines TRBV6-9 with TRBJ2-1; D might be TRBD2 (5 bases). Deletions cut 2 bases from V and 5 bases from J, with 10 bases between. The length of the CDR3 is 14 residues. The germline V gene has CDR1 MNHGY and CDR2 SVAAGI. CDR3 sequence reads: CASSYPGVNNEQFF. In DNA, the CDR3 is TGTGCCAGCAGTTATCCCGGGGTGAACAATGAGCAGTTCTTC.

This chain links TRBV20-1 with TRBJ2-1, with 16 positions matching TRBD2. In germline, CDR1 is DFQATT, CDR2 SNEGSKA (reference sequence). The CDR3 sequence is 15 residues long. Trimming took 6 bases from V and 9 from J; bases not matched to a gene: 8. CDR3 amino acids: CSAEGLAGGGGEQFF. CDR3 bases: TGCAGTGCGGAGGGACTAGCGGGAGGGGGTGGTGAGCAGTTCTTC.

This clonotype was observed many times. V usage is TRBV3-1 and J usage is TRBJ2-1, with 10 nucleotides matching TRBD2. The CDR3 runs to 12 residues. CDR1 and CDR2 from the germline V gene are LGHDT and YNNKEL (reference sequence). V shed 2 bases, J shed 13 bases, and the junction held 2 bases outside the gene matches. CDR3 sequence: CASSQSSGSQFF. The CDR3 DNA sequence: TGTGCCAGCAGCCAATCTAGCGGGAGTCAGTTCTTC.

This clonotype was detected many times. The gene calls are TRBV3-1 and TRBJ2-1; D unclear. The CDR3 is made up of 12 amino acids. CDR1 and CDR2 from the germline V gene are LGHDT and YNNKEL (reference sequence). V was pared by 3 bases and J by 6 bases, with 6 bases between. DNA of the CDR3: TGTGCCAGCAGCCATGGCGTCAATGAGCAGTTCTTC. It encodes CASSHGVNEQFF.

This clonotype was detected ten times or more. CDR3: CASSYWPGAGTQYF. The CDR3 nucleotides are TGTGCCAGCAGTTACTGGCCAGGGGCTGGGACCCAGTACTTC. The chain recombines TRBV6-1 with TRBJ2-5, with D perhaps TRBD1 (6 bases). Trimming took off 5 bases at V and 7 bases at J, with 17 bases between the two ends. Germline lookup yields CDR1 MNHNS and CDR2 SASEGT. This CDR3 is 14 amino acids long.

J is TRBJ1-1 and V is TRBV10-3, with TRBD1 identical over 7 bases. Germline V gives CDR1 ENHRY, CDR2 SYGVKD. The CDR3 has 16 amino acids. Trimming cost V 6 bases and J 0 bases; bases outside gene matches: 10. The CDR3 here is CAIRPRTGQMNTEAFF. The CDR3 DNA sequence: TGTGCCATCAGGCCCAGGACAGGACAAATGAACACTGAAGCTTTCTTT.

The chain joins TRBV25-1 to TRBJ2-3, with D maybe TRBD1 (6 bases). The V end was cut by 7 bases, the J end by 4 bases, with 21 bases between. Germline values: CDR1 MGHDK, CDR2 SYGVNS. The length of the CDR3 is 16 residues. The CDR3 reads CASTYSRDNGPDTQYF. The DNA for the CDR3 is TGTGCCAGCACTTACAGTCGGGACAACGGTCCAGATACGCAGTATTTT.

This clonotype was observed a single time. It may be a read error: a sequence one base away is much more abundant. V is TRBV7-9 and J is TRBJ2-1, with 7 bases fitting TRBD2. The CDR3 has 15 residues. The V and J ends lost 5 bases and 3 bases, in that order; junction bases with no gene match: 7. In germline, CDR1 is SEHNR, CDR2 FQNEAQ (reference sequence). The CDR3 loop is CASSLPGLIYNEQFF. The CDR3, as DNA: TGTGCCAGCAGCCTTCCGGGACTAATCTACAATGAGCAGTTCTTC.